A single sample is the source of the 17 T cell receptor beta chains below, sequenced in a study of response to subunit inactivated influenza vaccine. TCRdb re-called the RT-PCR reads through MiXCR, storing one row per CDR3 protein. The sample lists fewer than 350,000 distinct CDR3 sequences, about a fifth occurring once. This specimen was PBMCs from blood, taken less than 22 months after vaccination. The receptor set was obtained from a man in his fifties or sixties who received an inactivated influenza vaccine.

This chain joins TRBV20-1 and TRBJ1-4; the D gene is possibly TRBD1 (6 bases). Per the germline V gene, CDR1 is DFQATT and CDR2 is SNEGSKA (reference sequence). This CDR3 is 13 amino acids long. V lost 5 bases to trimming and J lost 7 bases, with 14 bases between them. The CDR3 DNA is TGCAGTGCTCCCCAGCAGGGGATTGAAAAACTGTTTTTT. Its protein product is CSAPQQGIEKLFF.

With regard to this clonotype: One end of the junction is discordant with germline, which a read error may explain. The DNA for the CDR3 is TGTGCTAGCAGCTCAAGAGGTTCTGATCGTGGCAATCAGCCCCAGCATTTT. Protein product: CASSSRGSDRGNQPQHF. The rearrangement links TRBV7-7 to TRBJ1-5; D not certain. Germline V lookup: CDR1 SSHAT, CDR2 FNYEAQ (reference sequence). The CDR3 has 17 amino acids.

The chain's CDR3 is CASSSDRNEKLFF. CDR3 nucleotide sequence: TGTGCCAGCAGTTCAGACAGGAATGAAAAACTGTTTTTT. The chain couples TRBV7-2 to TRBJ1-4; D is possibly TRBD1 (6 bases). Germline V gives CDR1 SGHTA, CDR2 FQGNSA. Trimming left V 6 bases short and J 5 bases short, with 10 bases between. The CDR3 is made up of 13 amino acids.

This clonotype showed up many times. The chain recombines TRBV18 with TRBJ2-1; 11 nucleotides match TRBD1. This CDR3 has 14 residues. V gave up 3 bases and J gave up 10 bases; unmatched junction bases: 5. Germline CDR1 reads KGHSH; CDR2 reads LQKENI. CDR3 sequence reads: CASSPGQGGREQFF. As DNA, the CDR3 is TGTGCCAGCTCACCGGGACAGGGGGGACGAGAGCAGTTCTTC.

CDR3 coding DNA: TGTGCCAGCAGTCTTAGCCAAGGGGTGTCCAATGAGCAGTTCTTC. This gives the protein CASSLSQGVSNEQFF. This chain connects TRBV28 to TRBJ2-1; D is possibly TRBD1 (5 bases). V shed 5 bases and J shed 6 bases, with 17 bases lying between them. The CDR3 is 15 residues long. Germline V gene data show CDR1 as MDHEN and CDR2 as SYDVKM.

The chain employs TRBV12-3 or TRBV12-4 and TRBJ2-3; D gene uncertain. There are 15 residues in the CDR3. V was pared by 6 bases and J by 1 base, with 14 bases between. CDR3 in amino acids: CASSYLPLGTDTQYF. The CDR3 DNA reads TGTGCCAGCAGCTACCTTCCCCTAGGCACAGATACGCAGTATTTT.

This clonotype was seen ten or more times. The chain couples TRBV15 to TRBJ2-2, with TRBD2 matching over 7 bases. Germline loops: CDR1 LNHNV, CDR2 YYDKDF (reference sequence). This CDR3 region has 15 residues. Germline trimming cut 4 bases from V and 3 bases from J; bases unmatched to any gene: 5. The CDR3, as DNA: TGTGCCACCAGCACCGGGACTATGGACACCGGGGAGCTGTTTTTT. Translation gives CATSTGTMDTGELFF.

There are a few counts of this clonotype. The chain joins TRBV7-9 to TRBJ2-3; D remains ambiguous. Germline CDR1 SEHNR, CDR2 FQNEAQ (reference sequence). V was shortened by 3 bases and J by 0 bases, with 10 bases between the two germline ends. The length of the CDR3 is 15 residues. The CDR3 here is CASSFVYTSTDTQYF. CDR3 bases: TGTGCCAGCAGCTTCGTCTATACGAGCACAGATACGCAGTATTTT. Combining the CDR3 with reference TRBV7-9 and TRBJ2-3 gives the whole variable domain DTGVSQNPRHKITKRGQNVTFRCDPISEHNRLYWYRQTLGQGPEFLTYFQNEAQLEKSRLLSDRFSAERPKGSFSTLEIQRTEQGDSAMYLCASSFVYTSTDTQYFGPGTRLTVL.

This clonotype was found many times. The chain has TRBV12-3 or TRBV12-4 and TRBJ1-6; D is unresolved. The CDR3 loop spans 13 amino acids. Trimming cost V 6 bases and J 8 bases, with 11 bases left between them. The CDR3: CASSGLRDSPLHF. The CDR3 coding sequence is TGTGCCAGCAGCGGACTCAGAGATTCACCCCTCCACTTT.

The chain has TRBV6-5 and TRBJ1-2, with 9 nucleotides matching TRBD1. CDR3 length: 15 amino acids. The V and J ends lost 2 bases and 7 bases, in that order; junction bases with no gene match: 8. CDR1 is MNHEY, CDR2 SVGAGI, per germline. As DNA, the CDR3 is TGTGCCAGCAGTTACGTGGGGACAGGGCGGCTTGGCTACACCTTC. This encodes CASSYVGTGRLGYTF.

As to this clonotype: One end of the junction fails to match germline, which may point to a read error. This chain joins TRBV10-1 and TRBJ2-7; D might be TRBD2 (5 bases). This CDR3 comprises 13 residues. Germline V gene data show CDR1 as WNHNN and CDR2 as SYGVQD (reference sequence). CDR3: CASSAKGVSIPHF. As DNA, the CDR3 is TGCGCCAGCAGTGCTAAGGGAGTCTCAATACCCCACTTC.

A few counts support this clonotype. The rearrangement links TRBV7-2 to TRBJ1-6, with 7 bases fitting TRBD1. The CDR3 has 15 amino acids. CDR1 and CDR2 (germline): SGHTA, FQGNSA. V lost 1 base to trimming and J lost 11 bases; unmatched junction nucleotides: 8. The CDR3 reads CASSLVVQGRAPLHF. The CDR3 DNA sequence: TGTGCCAGCAGCTTAGTCGTACAGGGGAGGGCACCCCTCCACTTT.

In this sample, this clonotype turned up many times. The junction and the germline gene differ at one end; a read error may be behind it. The chain links TRBV18 to TRBJ2-7; 8 positions agree with TRBD2. Germline CDR1 KGHSH, CDR2 LQKENI. The CDR3 length is 15 residues. The chain's CDR3 is CASSPPGLGAYEQYF. The CDR3 DNA reads TGTGCCAGCTCCCCACCGGGACTAGGAGCCTACGAGCAGTACTTC. The whole variable domain, filled in from reference TRBV18 and TRBJ2-7, reads NAGVMQNPRHLVRRRGQEARLRCSPMKGHSHVYWYRQLPEEGLKFMVYLQKENIIDESGMPKERFSAEFPKEGPSILRIQQVVRGDSAAYFCASSPPGLGAYEQYFGPGTRLTVT.

The V and J genes are TRBV5-5 and TRBJ1-3, with 9 bases fitting TRBD1. Germline CDR1 is SGHKS and CDR2 is YYEKEE (reference sequence). This CDR3 comprises 17 residues. With 0 bases clipped from V and 1 base from J, the junction kept 5 bases outside the gene matches. This CDR3 is CASSLAAGTGSGNTIYF. Here the CDR3 DNA reads TGTGCCAGCAGCTTGGCCGCGGGGACAGGGTCTGGAAACACCATATATTTT.

The chain recombines TRBV11-2 with TRBJ2-1; weak D call: TRBD1 (6 bases). This CDR3 contains 15 residues. Germline CDR1 SGHAT, CDR2 FQNNGV. V lost 2 bases, J lost 4 bases, and 12 bases lay in between. CDR3 amino acids: CASSLLTRGYNEQFF. CDR3 nucleotide sequence: TGTGCCAGCAGCTTACTTACCAGGGGATACAATGAGCAGTTCTTC.

The chain has TRBV15 and TRBJ2-2; 7 nucleotides align to TRBD1. This CDR3 is built from 16 residues. The junction had 8 bases not matched to a gene; V was cut back by 4 bases and J by 3 bases. Germline-derived CDR1 and CDR2 are LNHNV and YYDKDF (reference sequence). The CDR3, as DNA: TGTGCCACCAGCATGACAGGGATAAACCACACCGGGGAGCTGTTTTTT. Protein product: CATSMTGINHTGELFF.

This clonotype was recorded at least ten times. The chain uses TRBV6-2 or TRBV6-3 and TRBJ1-2; 9 positions agree with TRBD1. The CDR3 has 14 amino acids. With 4 bases clipped from V and 4 bases from J, the junction kept 4 bases outside the gene matches. Germline V gives CDR1 MNHEY, CDR2 SVGEGT. The CDR3 is CASSSTGGPYGYTF. DNA for the CDR3: TGTGCCAGCAGTTCGACAGGGGGTCCCTATGGCTACACCTTC.